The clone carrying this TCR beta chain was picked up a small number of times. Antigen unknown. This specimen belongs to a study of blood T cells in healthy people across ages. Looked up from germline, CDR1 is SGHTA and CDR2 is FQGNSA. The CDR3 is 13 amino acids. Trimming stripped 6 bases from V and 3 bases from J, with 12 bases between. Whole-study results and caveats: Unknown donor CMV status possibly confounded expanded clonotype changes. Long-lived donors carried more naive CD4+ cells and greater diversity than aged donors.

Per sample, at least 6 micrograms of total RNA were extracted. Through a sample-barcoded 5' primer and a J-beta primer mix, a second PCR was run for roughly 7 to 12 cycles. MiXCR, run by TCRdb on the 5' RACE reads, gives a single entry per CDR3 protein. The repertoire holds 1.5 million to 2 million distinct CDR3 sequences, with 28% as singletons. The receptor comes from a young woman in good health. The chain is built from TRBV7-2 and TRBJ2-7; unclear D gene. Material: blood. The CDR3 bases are TGTGCCAGCAGTAAACCTACCGACTACGAGCAGTACTTC. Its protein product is CASSKPTDYEQYF.